A single sample gave rise to the 32 T cell receptor beta chains below, sequenced in a study of Tregs in tolerant kidney transplant recipients. The repertoire was sequenced with immunoSEQ multiplex PCR; TCRdb's copy has only in-frame clones and lacks some. This sample has roughly 80,000 clones; 75% to 95% occur once, and the top ten carry around 0.32%. The sample was Tregs from blood, taken before the transplant. All receptors derive from a human donor who received a combined kidney and bone marrow transplant.

CDR3 in amino acids: CASNGDGHQPQHF. The CDR3 nucleotides are TGTGCCAGTAATGGGGATGGGCATCAGCCCCAGCATTTT. V and J are TRBV2 and TRBJ1-5; D unresolved. Germline V gene sequence: CDR1 SNHLY, CDR2 FYNNEI. Trimming stripped 9 bases from V and 5 bases from J, with 14 bases between. The length of the CDR3 is 13 residues.

This clone was found once. The chain links TRBV5-1 to TRBJ2-3; D is perhaps TRBD2 (7 bases). The CDR3 sequence is 15 residues long. CDR1 is SGHRS, CDR2 YFSETQ, per germline. V gave up 6 bases and J gave up 6 bases, with 20 bases separating them. CDR3 bases: TGCGCCAGCATATCTAGCGGACATCAGGGGGATACGCAGTATTTT. Translating it yields CASISSGHQGDTQYF.

This chain joins TRBV7-2 and TRBJ2-2; D is ambiguous. CDR1 and CDR2 from the germline V gene are SGHTA and FQGNSA. Trimming shortened V by 0 bases and J by 2 bases, and 13 bases separated the two germline ends. The CDR3 totals 17 residues. The CDR3 nucleotides are TGTGCCAGCAGCTTAGCCTTAGGTGCGGCAAACACCGGGGAGCTGTTTTTT. It yields the protein CASSLALGAANTGELFF.

CDR3 bases: TGCGCCAGCAGCCAAGAGACCGGCTACGAGCAGTACTTC. It is translated as CASSQETGYEQYF. This chain connects TRBV4-3 to TRBJ2-7; D is unresolved. V lost 0 bases to trimming and J lost 3 bases, with 6 bases between them. The CDR3 covers 13 residues. Per germline, CDR1 LGHNA and CDR2 YSLEER.

This clone came up once. This rearrangement joins TRBV6-5 to TRBJ2-7, with D possibly TRBD2 on 5 matching bases. The germline CDR1 and CDR2 sequences are MNHEY and SVGAGI. V was clipped by 6 bases and J by 1 base, with 16 bases between them. The CDR3 length is 15 residues. The CDR3 region has the DNA TGTGCCAGCAGGCGCTGGGCCGCGGGTTCCTACGAGCAGTACTTC. It translates to CASRRWAAGSYEQYF.

V gene TRBV9 combines with J gene TRBJ2-5; maybe TRBD2 (6 bases). The V gene lost 0 bases and the J gene lost 2 bases, with 11 bases spanning the gap. CDR1 is SGDLS, CDR2 YYNGEE, per germline. The CDR3 is 15 amino acids. The CDR3 DNA is TGTGCCAGCAGCGTAGGGGCGGGATTACAAGAGACCCAGTACTTC. Translated: CASSVGAGLQETQYF.

The rearrangement links TRBV2 to TRBJ1-4; D gene uncertain. Germline V gene data show CDR1 as SNHLY and CDR2 as FYNNEI. Deletions cut 7 bases from V and 7 bases from J, with 16 bases between. There are 14 residues in the CDR3. The CDR3 protein is CASTPGVGFEKLFF. In nucleotides, the CDR3 is TGTGCCAGCACCCCCGGGGTAGGGTTTGAAAAACTGTTTTTT.

The genes are TRBV30 and TRBJ2-7; the D is unclear. Deletions cut 3 bases from V and 8 bases from J, with 14 bases between. This CDR3 has 12 residues. Per germline, CDR1 GTSNPN and CDR2 SVGIG (reference sequence). CDR3: CAWRISSLKQYF. For the CDR3, the DNA is TGTGCCTGGAGAATTAGTTCCCTCAAGCAGTACTTC. The full variable domain, its missing parts supplied by reference TRBV30 and TRBJ2-7, is SQTIHQWPATLVQPVGSPLSLECTVEGTSNPNLYWYRQAAGRGLQLLFYSVGIGQISSEVPQNLSASRPQDRQFILSSKKLLLSDSGFYLCAWRISSLKQYFGPGTRLTVT.

The V gene is TRBV10-2, the J gene TRBJ2-7, with D possibly being TRBD2 (6 bases). CDR1 WSHSY and CDR2 SAAADI come from the germline V gene. This CDR3 contains 13 residues. V was pared by 0 bases and J by 3 bases, with 6 bases between. The CDR3 DNA reads as TGCGCCAGCAGTGAGTCGGGACTCTACGAGCAGTACTTC. It specifies CASSESGLYEQYF.

This clone was counted a single time. The chain recombines TRBV5-1 with TRBJ1-1, with unresolved D. The CDR3 is 13 residues long. Looked up from germline, CDR1 is SGHRS and CDR2 is YFSETQ. Deletions cut 5 bases from V and 1 base from J, with 9 bases between. CDR3 DNA sequence: TGCGCCAGCAGGGCGGATGCGAACACTGAAGCTTTCTTT. Encoded protein: CASRADANTEAFF.

The rearrangement links TRBV5-5 to TRBJ1-3; 9 bases are a match to TRBD1. The germline V gene encodes CDR1 SGHKS and CDR2 YYEKEE (reference sequence). V dropped 0 bases and J dropped 5; count of bases not matched to a gene: 3. CDR3 length equals 15 residues. The CDR3 loop reads CASSLDGQGRNTIYF. In nucleotides, the CDR3 is TGTGCCAGCAGCTTGGACGGACAGGGGAGAAACACCATATATTTT.

The chain uses TRBV9 and TRBJ1-1; TRBD1 matches 9 bases. Germline V gives CDR1 SGDLS, CDR2 YYNGEE. Unmatched junction bases numbered 11, after V lost 2 bases and J lost 0 bases. CDR3 length: 18 residues. CDR3 sequence reads: CASSVGLLGQGVNTEAFF. The CDR3 DNA is TGTGCCAGCAGCGTGGGTCTTCTGGGACAGGGTGTGAACACTGAAGCTTTCTTT.

The V gene is TRBV5-1, the J gene TRBJ1-1; 7 positions agree with TRBD1. V lost 3 bases, J lost 4 bases, and 6 bases stayed unmatched. The V gene's germline CDR1 is SGHRS and CDR2 YFSETQ. CDR3 length equals 14 residues. The CDR3 region has the DNA TGCGCCAGCAGCTCAGACCCAGGGGGCACTGAAGCTTTCTTT. It encodes CASSSDPGGTEAFF.

The J gene is TRBJ2-1, the V gene TRBV11-1, with D unresolved. The CDR3 loop spans 13 amino acids. Per germline, CDR1 SGHAT and CDR2 FQDESV (reference sequence). The ends were cut back, 5 bases at V and 6 bases at J, with 11 bases in the middle. The CDR3 spells CASSLDHVNEQFF. The CDR3 DNA sequence: TGTGCCAGCAGCCTCGACCATGTCAATGAGCAGTTCTTC.

Here the CDR3 reads CSVGVGAKNIQYF. The DNA of the CDR3 is TGCAGCGTTGGGGTTGGGGCCAAAAACATTCAGTACTTC. The rearrangement uses TRBV29-1 and TRBJ2-4; D remains ambiguous. V dropped 4 bases and J dropped 1 base, with 8 bases sitting between them. This CDR3 is 13 amino acids long. Germline V lookup: CDR1 SQVTM, CDR2 ANQGSEA.

The chain uses TRBV28 and TRBJ2-4; no clear D. Trimming cost V 1 base and J 3 bases, with 31 bases left between them. The CDR3 covers 22 residues. Germline loops: CDR1 MDHEN, CDR2 SYDVKM. The chain's CDR3 is CASSLSTPLLTLLGANKNIQYF. CDR3 in DNA: TGTGCCAGCAGTTTATCGACCCCCCTCCTTACCCTCCTCGGAGCCAACAAAAACATTCAGTACTTC.

The rearrangement links TRBV4-1 to TRBJ1-2; no firm D call. In germline, CDR1 is MGHRA, CDR2 YSYEKL. This CDR3 has 14 amino acids. Trimming left V 5 bases short and J 6 bases short, with 16 bases between. CDR3 coding DNA: TGCGCCAGCAGCAAACTGGCAGGTCGCAATGGCTACACCTTC. It codes for CASSKLAGRNGYTF.

V and J are TRBV20-1 and TRBJ1-1, with D possibly being TRBD1 (6 bases). Per the germline V gene, CDR1 is DFQATT and CDR2 is SNEGSKA (reference sequence). This CDR3 spans 11 amino acids. CDR3: CRGGGHTEAFF. In DNA, the CDR3 is TGCAGGGGGGGCGGGCACACTGAAGCTTTCTTT.

The chain uses TRBV5-4 and TRBJ2-2, with D unclear. Trimming shortened V by 1 base and J by 2 bases, and 9 bases separated the two germline ends. CDR1 and CDR2 (germline): SGHNT, YYREEE (reference sequence). CDR3 size: 15 residues. The CDR3 nucleotides are TGTGCCAGCAGCTTGAGGAGACACAACACCGGGGAGCTGTTTTTT. As protein: CASSLRRHNTGELFF.

This clone was counted between two and nine times. The gene calls are TRBV28 and TRBJ2-2; 9 nucleotides match TRBD2. Germline CDR1 MDHEN, CDR2 SYDVKM. This CDR3 is 15 amino acids long. V gave up 2 bases and J gave up 6 bases; unmatched junction bases: 4. The CDR3 bases are TGTGCCAGCAGTTTAGGGCGGGAGGGATCCGGGGAGCTGTTTTTT. It codes for CASSLGREGSGELFF. Full variable domain (remainder filled in from reference TRBV28 and TRBJ2-2): DVKVTQSSRYLVKRTGEKVFLECVQDMDHENMFWYRQDPGLGLRLIYFSYDVKMKEKGDIPEGYSVSREKKERFSLILESASTNQTSMYLCASSLGREGSGELFFGEGSRLTVL.

This chain connects TRBV28 to TRBJ2-5; weak D call: TRBD1 (6 bases). The J call is in doubt because the DNA end fits TRBJ2-7 better. This CDR3 has 15 amino acids. The germline V gene encodes CDR1 MDHEN and CDR2 SYDVKM. The CDR3 loop reads CASSLLGGQAYEQYF. The CDR3 nucleotides are TGTGCCAGCAGTTTATTAGGGGGACAAGCCTACGAGCAGTACTTC.

This clone came up once. The chain links TRBV7-3 to TRBJ2-2; 8 nucleotides match TRBD2. The germline V gene has CDR1 SGHTA and CDR2 FQGTGA. The J segment lost 5 bases and the V segment lost 0 bases, leaving 2 bases of the junction unmatched. The CDR3 contains 15 residues. CDR3 protein: CASSLTAGETGELFF. CDR3 nucleotides: TGTGCCAGCAGCTTAACAGCGGGAGAAACCGGGGAGCTGTTTTTT. Filled out from reference TRBV7-3 and TRBJ2-2, the complete variable domain reads GAGVSQTPSNKVTEKGKYVELRCDPISGHTALYWYRQSLGQGPEFLIYFQGTGAADDSGLPNDRFFAVRPEGSVSTLKIQRTERGDSAVYLCASSLTAGETGELFFGEGSRLTVL.

The chain uses TRBV19 and TRBJ2-5, with 10 bases fitting TRBD2. Near its end, the DNA agrees better with TRBJ2-7, so the J call may be wrong. The germline V gene encodes CDR1 LNHDA and CDR2 SQIVND (reference sequence). The length of the CDR3 is 14 residues. The CDR3 DNA reads TGTGCCAGTAGCCGGACTAGCGGCAACTACGAGCAGTACTTC. Amino acids: CASSRTSGNYEQYF.

V is TRBV28 and J is TRBJ2-4, with D perhaps matching TRBD2 (6 bases). Between the trimmed V and J ends, which lost 5 bases and 10 bases, there was a span of 18 bases. This CDR3 region has 14 residues. The germline gives CDR1 MDHEN, CDR2 SYDVKM. CDR3 sequence reads: CASSPPRDSPIQYF. As DNA, the CDR3 is TGTGCCAGCAGTCCCCCCCGGGACTCTCCTATTCAGTACTTC.

This clone was seen a few times. J is TRBJ2-6 and V is TRBV2; D uncertain. The V end lost 3 bases, the J end lost 2 bases, and 5 bases lay between the germline ends. The CDR3 loop spans 14 amino acids. Germline loops: CDR1 SNHLY, CDR2 FYNNEI. The DNA for the CDR3 is TGTGCCAGCAGTGAGACCCCTGGGGCCAACGTCCTGACTTTC. Translated: CASSETPGANVLTF. Filled out from reference TRBV2 and TRBJ2-6, the complete variable domain reads EPEVTQTPSHQVTQMGQEVILRCVPISNHLYFYWYRQILGQKVEFLVSFYNNEISEKSEIFDDQFSVERPDGSNFTLKIRSTKLEDSAMYFCASSETPGANVLTFGAGSRLTVL.

The rearrangement uses TRBV6-1 and TRBJ2-7; TRBD1 matches 12 bases. Germline V gene sequence: CDR1 MNHNS, CDR2 SASEGT. This CDR3 has 15 amino acids. V shed 6 bases, J shed 4 bases, and the junction held 7 bases outside the gene matches. The CDR3 loop reads CASRPGTGGEYEQYF. The CDR3 DNA follows: TGTGCCAGCAGACCCGGGACAGGGGGCGAATACGAGCAGTACTTC.

The chain has TRBV5-1 and TRBJ2-5, with 9 positions matching TRBD2. The CDR3 has 15 residues. V gave up 0 bases and J gave up 11 bases; unmatched junction bases: 11. Per the germline V gene, CDR1 is SGHRS and CDR2 is YFSETQ. CDR3 DNA: TGCGCCAGCAGCTTGGGGCTAGCGGGATTGAGGGAGCAGTACTTC. Translated: CASSLGLAGLREQYF.

The chain is built from TRBV28 and TRBJ1-5, with D possibly being TRBD1 (5 bases). Germline V lookup: CDR1 MDHEN, CDR2 SYDVKM. The CDR3 length is 13 residues. Trimming stripped 11 bases from V and 7 bases from J, with 18 bases between. CDR3 protein: CAEGRSRLQPQHF. The CDR3 nucleotides read TGTGCCGAGGGGAGAAGTCGGTTACAGCCCCAGCATTTT.

This clone was detected only once. CDR3 region: CASSHSKETQYF. The CDR3 DNA reads as TGTGCCAGCAGCCACAGTAAAGAGACCCAGTACTTC. This chain joins TRBV11-2 and TRBJ2-5; D remains unclear. The germline CDR1 and CDR2 sequences are SGHAT and FQNNGV. The CDR3 contains 12 residues. V dropped 5 bases and J dropped 3 bases, with 7 bases sitting between them.

The chain carries TRBV5-1 and TRBJ2-5; TRBD2 might be the D (6 bases). Germline V lookup: CDR1 SGHRS, CDR2 YFSETQ. Trimming took 5 bases from V and 5 from J, leaving 16 bases between them. The CDR3 sequence is 14 residues long. Here the CDR3 DNA reads TGCGCCAGCAGTTCTCCCGGCAGCGGGGAGACCCAGTACTTC. Encoded protein: CASSSPGSGETQYF.

This rearrangement joins TRBV14 to TRBJ2-7; D remains unclear. The CDR3 length is 12 residues. Germline CDR1 reads SGHDN; CDR2 reads FVKESK. V was clipped by 4 bases and J by 3 bases, with 7 bases between them. The CDR3 sequence: CASSPSGYEQYF. The CDR3 nucleotides are TGTGCCAGCAGCCCCAGTGGCTACGAGCAGTACTTC.

V usage is TRBV5-4 and J usage is TRBJ2-6; D not certain. This CDR3 has 17 residues. The germline V gene has CDR1 SGHNT and CDR2 YYREEE (reference sequence). Trimming took 2 bases from V and 1 from J, leaving 13 bases between them. CDR3 protein: CASSLIRPGSGANVLTF. CDR3 nucleotides: TGTGCCAGCAGCTTAATTCGTCCAGGTTCTGGGGCCAACGTCCTGACTTTC. Complete variable domain (other parts from reference TRBV5-4 and TRBJ2-6): ETGVTQSPTHLIKTRGQQVTLRCSSQSGHNTVSWYQQALGQGPQFIFQYYREEENGRGNFPPRFSGLQFPNYSSELNVNALELDDSALYLCASSLIRPGSGANVLTFGAGSRLTVL.